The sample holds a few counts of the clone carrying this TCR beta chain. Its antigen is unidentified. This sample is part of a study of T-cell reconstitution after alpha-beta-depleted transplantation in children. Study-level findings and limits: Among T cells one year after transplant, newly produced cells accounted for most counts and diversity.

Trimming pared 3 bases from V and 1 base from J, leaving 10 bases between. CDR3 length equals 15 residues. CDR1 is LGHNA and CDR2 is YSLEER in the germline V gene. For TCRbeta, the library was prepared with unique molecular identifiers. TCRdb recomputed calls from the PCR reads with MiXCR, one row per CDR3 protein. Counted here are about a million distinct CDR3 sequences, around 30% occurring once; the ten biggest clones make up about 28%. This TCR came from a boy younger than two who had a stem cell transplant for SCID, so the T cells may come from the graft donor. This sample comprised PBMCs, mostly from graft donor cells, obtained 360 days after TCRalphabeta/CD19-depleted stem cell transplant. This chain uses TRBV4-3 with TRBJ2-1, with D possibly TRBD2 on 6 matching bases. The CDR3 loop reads CASSHEGLSYNEQFF. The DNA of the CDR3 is TGCGCCAGCAGCCATGAGGGACTTTCCTACAATGAGCAGTTCTTC.